The clone carrying this T cell receptor beta chain appeared a few times. Its antigen is still unknown. Sample treatment: oral pan-JAK inhibitor, 5-10 mg twice daily. Sampling of alopecia areata patients yielded lesional scalp punch biopsies as well as peripheral blood. The data derive from a study of CD8+ T cells in alopecia areata. As for the study in general: Tofacitinib continued for 6 to 18 months and was then withheld for 6 months. Notes on the study in general: Scalp clonality and expanded CD8+ clones among the top 100 showed significant decreases with tofacitinib.

The germline V and J ends were trimmed by 3 bases and 0 bases, with 9 bases remaining between them. This CDR3 region has 16 residues. CDR1 and CDR2 (germline): SEHNR, FQNEAQ (reference sequence). The sequencing template was cDNA reverse transcribed from extracted RNA. Clones were read by immunoSEQ multiplex PCR, and TCRdb kept only the in-frame ones, dropping some. This sample carries around 290,000 clones, over 45% of them seen once, and the ten largest clones take roughly 1.8%. This material consisted of CD4+ T cells sorted from blood, taken at week 24, from a patient treated with tofacitinib. The sequence was collected from a human donor with alopecia areata. The chain links TRBV7-9 to TRBJ1-6; tentative D call: TRBD1 (5 bases). This CDR3 reads CASSFLGGSYNSPLHF. CDR3 nucleotides: TGTGCCAGCAGCTTCCTGGGGGGCTCCTATAATTCACCCCTCCACTTT.